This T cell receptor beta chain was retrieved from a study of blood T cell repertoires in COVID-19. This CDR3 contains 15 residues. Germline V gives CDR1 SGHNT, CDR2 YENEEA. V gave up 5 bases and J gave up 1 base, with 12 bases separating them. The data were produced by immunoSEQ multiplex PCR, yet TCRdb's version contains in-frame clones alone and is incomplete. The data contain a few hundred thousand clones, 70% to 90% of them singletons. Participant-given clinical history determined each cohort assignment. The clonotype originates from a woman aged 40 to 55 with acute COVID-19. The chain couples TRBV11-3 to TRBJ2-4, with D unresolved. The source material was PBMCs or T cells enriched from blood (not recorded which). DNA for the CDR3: TGTGCCAGCAGCCAATTCGTGGAGGCCAAAAACATTCAGTACTTC. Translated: CASSQFVEAKNIQYF.